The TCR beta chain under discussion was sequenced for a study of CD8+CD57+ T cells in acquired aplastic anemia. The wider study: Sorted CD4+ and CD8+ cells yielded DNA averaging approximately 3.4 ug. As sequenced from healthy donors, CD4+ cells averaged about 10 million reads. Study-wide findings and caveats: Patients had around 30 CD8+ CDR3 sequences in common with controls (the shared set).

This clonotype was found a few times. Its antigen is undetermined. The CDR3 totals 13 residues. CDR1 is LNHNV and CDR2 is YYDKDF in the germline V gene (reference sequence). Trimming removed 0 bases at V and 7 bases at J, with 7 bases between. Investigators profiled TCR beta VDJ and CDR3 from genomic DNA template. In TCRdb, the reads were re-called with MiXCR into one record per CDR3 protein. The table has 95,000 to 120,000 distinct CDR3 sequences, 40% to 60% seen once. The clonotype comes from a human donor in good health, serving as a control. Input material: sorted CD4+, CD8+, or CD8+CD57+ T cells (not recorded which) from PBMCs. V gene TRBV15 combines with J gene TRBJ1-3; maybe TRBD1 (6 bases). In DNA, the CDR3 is TGTGCCACCAGCAGAGATAGGGGGAACACCATATATTTT. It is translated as CATSRDRGNTIYF.